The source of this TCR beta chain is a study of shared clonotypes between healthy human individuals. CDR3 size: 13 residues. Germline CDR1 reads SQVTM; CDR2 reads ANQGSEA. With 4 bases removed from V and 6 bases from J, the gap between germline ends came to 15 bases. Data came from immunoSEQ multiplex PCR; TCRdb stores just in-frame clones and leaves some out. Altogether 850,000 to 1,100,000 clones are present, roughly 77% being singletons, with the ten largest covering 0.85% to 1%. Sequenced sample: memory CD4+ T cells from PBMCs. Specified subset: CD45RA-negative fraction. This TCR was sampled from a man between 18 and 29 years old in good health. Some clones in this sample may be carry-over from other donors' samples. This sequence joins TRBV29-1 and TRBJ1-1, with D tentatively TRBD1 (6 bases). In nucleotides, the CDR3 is TGCAGCGTTGTCCAACCCCGGGGGCCTGAAGCTTTCTTT. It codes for CSVVQPRGPEAFF.